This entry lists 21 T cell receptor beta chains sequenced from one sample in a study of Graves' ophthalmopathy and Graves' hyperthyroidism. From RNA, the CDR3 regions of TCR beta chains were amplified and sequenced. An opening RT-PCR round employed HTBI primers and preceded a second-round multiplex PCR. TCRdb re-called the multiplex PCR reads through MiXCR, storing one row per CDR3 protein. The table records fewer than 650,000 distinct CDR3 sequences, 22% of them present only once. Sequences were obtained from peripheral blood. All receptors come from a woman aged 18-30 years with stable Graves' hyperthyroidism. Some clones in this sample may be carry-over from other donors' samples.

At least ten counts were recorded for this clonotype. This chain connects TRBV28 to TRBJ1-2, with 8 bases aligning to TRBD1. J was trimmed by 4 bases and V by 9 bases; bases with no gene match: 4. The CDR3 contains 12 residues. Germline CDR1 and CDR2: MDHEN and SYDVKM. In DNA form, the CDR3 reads TGTGCCAGTCGACAGGGGTCCTATGGCTACACCTTC. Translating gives CASRQGSYGYTF.

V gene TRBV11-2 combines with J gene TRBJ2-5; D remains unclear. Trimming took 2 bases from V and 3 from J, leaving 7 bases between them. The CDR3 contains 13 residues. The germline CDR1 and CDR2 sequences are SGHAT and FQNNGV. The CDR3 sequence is CASSLNIKETQYF. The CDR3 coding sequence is TGTGCCAGCAGCTTAAACATTAAAGAGACCCAGTACTTC.

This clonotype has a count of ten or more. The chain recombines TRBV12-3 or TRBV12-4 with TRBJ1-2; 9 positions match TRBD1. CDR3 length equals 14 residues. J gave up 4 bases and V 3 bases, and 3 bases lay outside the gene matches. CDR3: CASSLDRGAYGYTF. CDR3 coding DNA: TGTGCCAGCAGTTTGGACAGGGGAGCCTATGGCTACACCTTC.

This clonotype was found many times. The chain's CDR3 is CASSLGRNYGYTF. The CDR3 nucleotides are TGTGCCAGCAGTTTAGGACGGAACTATGGCTACACCTTC. This sequence joins TRBV12-3 or TRBV12-4 and TRBJ1-2; D is unclear. The length of the CDR3 is 13 residues. The V and J ends lost 1 base and 2 bases respectively, with 5 bases between them.

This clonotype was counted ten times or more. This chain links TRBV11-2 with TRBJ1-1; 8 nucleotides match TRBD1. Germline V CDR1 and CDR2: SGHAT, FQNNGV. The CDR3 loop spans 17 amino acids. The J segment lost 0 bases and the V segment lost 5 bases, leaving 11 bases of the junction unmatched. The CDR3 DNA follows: TGTGCCAGCAGCCAGGGGGACAGGCGAACTCTGAACACTGAAGCTTTCTTT. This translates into CASSQGDRRTLNTEAFF.

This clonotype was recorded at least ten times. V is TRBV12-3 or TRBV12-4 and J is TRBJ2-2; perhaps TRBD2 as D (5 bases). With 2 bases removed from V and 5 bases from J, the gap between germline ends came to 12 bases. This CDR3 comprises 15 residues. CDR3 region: CASSLPNSGTGELFF. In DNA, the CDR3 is TGTGCCAGCAGTTTACCAAACTCGGGGACCGGGGAGCTGTTTTTT.

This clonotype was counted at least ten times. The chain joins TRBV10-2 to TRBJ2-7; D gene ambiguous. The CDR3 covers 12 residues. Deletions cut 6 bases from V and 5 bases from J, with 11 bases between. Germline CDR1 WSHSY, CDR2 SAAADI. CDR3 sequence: CASRPDGNEQYF. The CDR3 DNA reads TGCGCCAGCAGACCCGACGGTAACGAGCAGTACTTC.

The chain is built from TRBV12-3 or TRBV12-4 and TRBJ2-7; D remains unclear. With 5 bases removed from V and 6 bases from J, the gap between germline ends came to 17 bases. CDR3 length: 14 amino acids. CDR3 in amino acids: CASSPDGAGSEQYF. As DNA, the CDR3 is TGTGCCAGCAGTCCAGACGGAGCAGGCAGCGAGCAGTACTTC.

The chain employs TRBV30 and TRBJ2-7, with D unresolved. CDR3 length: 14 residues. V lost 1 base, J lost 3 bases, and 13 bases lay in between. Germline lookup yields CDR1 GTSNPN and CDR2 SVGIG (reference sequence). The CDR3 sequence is CAWSGITLLYEQYF. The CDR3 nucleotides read TGTGCCTGGAGTGGGATAACCTTGCTCTACGAGCAGTACTTC. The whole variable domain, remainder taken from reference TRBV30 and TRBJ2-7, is SQTIHQWPATLVQPVGSPLSLECTVEGTSNPNLYWYRQAAGRGLQLLFYSVGIGQISSEVPQNLSASRPQDRQFILSSKKLLLSDSGFYLCAWSGITLLYEQYFGPGTRLTVT.

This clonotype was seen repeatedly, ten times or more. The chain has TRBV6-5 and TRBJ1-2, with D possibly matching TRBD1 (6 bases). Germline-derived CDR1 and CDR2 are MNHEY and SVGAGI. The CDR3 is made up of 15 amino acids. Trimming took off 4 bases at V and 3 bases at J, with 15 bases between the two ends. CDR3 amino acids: CASSFPGGGDYGYTF. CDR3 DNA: TGTGCCAGCAGTTTCCCGGGGGGGGGCGACTATGGCTACACCTTC.

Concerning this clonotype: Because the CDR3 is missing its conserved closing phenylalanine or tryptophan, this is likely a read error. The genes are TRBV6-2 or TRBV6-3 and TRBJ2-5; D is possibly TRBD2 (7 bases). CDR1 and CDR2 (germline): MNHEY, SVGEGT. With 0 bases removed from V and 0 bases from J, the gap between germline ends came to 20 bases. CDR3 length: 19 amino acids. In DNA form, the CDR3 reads TGTGCCAGCAGTTACTCGACAGAGGCGGGGGCTACGTACCAAGAGACCCAGTACCTC. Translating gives CASSYSTEAGATYQETQYL.

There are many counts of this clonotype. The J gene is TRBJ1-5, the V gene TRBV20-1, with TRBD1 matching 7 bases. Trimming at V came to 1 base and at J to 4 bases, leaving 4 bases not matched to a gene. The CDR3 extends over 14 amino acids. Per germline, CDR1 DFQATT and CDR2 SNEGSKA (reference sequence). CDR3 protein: CSARGGGANQPQHF. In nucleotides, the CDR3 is TGCAGTGCTAGAGGAGGGGGCGCGAATCAGCCCCAGCATTTT.

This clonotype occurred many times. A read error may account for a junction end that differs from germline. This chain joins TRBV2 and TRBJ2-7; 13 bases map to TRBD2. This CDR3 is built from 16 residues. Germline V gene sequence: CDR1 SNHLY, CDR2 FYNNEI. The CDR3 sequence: CANSTSGGAKRYEQYF. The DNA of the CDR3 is TGTGCCAACAGTACTAGCGGGGGGGCAAAACGCTACGAGCAGTACTTC.

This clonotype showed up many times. The CDR3 DNA reads as TGCAGTGCCGCAACAGGGGATACGTACAATCAGCCCCAGCATTTT. This sequence encodes CSAATGDTYNQPQHF. V and J are TRBV20-1 and TRBJ1-5, with 7 bases identical to TRBD1. Germline-derived CDR1 and CDR2 are DFQATT and SNEGSKA (reference sequence). CDR3 length: 15 amino acids. The ends lost 6 bases at V and 3 bases at J; junction bases unmatched: 11.

CDR3 sequence reads: CATQVDSNQPQHF. The DNA of the CDR3 is TGTGCCACGCAAGTTGATAGCAATCAGCCCCAGCATTTT. V usage is TRBV2 and J usage is TRBJ1-5, with D unclear. V lost 10 bases and J 0 bases, leaving 10 bases between the germline ends. This CDR3 has 13 residues. Per the germline V gene, CDR1 is SNHLY and CDR2 is FYNNEI.

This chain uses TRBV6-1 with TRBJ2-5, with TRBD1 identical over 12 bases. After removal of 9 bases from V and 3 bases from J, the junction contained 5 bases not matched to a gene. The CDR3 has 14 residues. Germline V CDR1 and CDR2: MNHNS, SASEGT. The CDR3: CASRDRGLEETQYF. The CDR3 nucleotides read TGTGCCAGTAGGGACAGGGGGCTGGAAGAGACCCAGTACTTC.

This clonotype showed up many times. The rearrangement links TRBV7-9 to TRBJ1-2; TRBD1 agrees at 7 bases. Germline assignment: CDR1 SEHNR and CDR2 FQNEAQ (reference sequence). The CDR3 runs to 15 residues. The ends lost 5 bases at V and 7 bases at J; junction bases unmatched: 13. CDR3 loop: CASSGGGGTDVGYTF. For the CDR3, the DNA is TGTGCCAGCAGCGGCGGAGGAGGGACAGATGTTGGCTACACCTTC.

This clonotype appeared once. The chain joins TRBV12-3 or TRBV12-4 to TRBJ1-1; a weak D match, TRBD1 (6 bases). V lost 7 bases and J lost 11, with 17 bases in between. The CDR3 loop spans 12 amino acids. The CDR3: CASTSGTRNAFF. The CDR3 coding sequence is TGTGCCAGCACTTCCGGGACACGGAACGCTTTCTTT.

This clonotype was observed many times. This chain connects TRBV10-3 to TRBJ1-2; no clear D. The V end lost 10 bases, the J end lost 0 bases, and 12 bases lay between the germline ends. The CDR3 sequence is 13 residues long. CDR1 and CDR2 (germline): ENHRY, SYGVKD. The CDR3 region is CASRTDSNYGYTF. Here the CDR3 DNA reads TGTGCCAGCAGGACCGATTCTAACTATGGCTACACCTTC.

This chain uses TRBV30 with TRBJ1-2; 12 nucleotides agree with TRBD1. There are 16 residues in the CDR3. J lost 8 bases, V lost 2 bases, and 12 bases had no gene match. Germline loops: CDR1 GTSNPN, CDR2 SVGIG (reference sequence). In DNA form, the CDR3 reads TGTGCCTGGAGTCTCCCCGGGACAGGGGGCGCCCAGGGCTACACCTTC. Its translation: CAWSLPGTGGAQGYTF.

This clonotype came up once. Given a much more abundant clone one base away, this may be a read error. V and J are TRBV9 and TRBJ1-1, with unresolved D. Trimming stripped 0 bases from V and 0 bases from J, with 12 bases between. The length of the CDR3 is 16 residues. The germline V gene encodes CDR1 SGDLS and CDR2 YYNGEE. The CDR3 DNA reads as TGTGCCAGCAGCGTAGATATGCAGCTCATGAACACTGAAGCTTTCTTT. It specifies CASSVDMQLMNTEAFF.